These 27 T cell receptor beta chains came from one sample sequenced in a study of T cell responses to AZD1222 COVID-19 vaccine. Sequenced by immunoSEQ multiplex PCR; TCRdb stores in-frame clones only, minus some. The sample lists 100,000 to 150,000 clones, around 89% occurring once. The sequenced sample was peripheral blood, obtained on day 0 of AZD1222 vaccination. All receptors derive from an adult in good health.

The genes are TRBV10-2 and TRBJ2-7; D remains ambiguous. V lost 4 bases and J 3 bases, leaving 4 bases between the germline ends. Germline lookup yields CDR1 WSHSY and CDR2 SAAADI. The CDR3 is made up of 11 amino acids. CDR3 DNA: TGCGCCAGCAGTGCAAGCTACGAGCAGTACTTC. Translated: CASSASYEQYF.

This chain joins TRBV28 and TRBJ1-3, with D hard to call. The CDR3 is made up of 12 amino acids. Germline lookup yields CDR1 MDHEN and CDR2 SYDVKM. Trimming pared 1 base from V and 2 bases from J, leaving 0 bases between. For the CDR3, the DNA is TGTGCCAGCAGTTTATCTGGAAACACCATATATTTT. Translating it yields CASSLSGNTIYF.

The chain uses TRBV27 and TRBJ2-7, with a weak D call TRBD1 (7 bases). CDR1 is MNHEY, CDR2 SMNVEV, per germline (reference sequence). Between the trimmed V and J ends, which lost 6 bases and 4 bases, there was a span of 25 bases. CDR3 length: 17 amino acids. The DNA of the CDR3 is TGTGCCAGCAGCCCAAATTTCCCGGGACAGCGGGTATACGAGCAGTACTTC. Protein: CASSPNFPGQRVYEQYF.

The chain has TRBV18 and TRBJ2-1; tentatively, D is TRBD1 or TRBD2 (6 bases each). Germline CDR1 and CDR2: KGHSH and LQKENI. V was shortened by 3 bases and J by 9 bases, with 18 bases between the two germline ends. The CDR3 contains 15 residues. The CDR3 spells CASSPKLTQGGEQFF. CDR3 nucleotides: TGTGCCAGCTCACCTAAACTCACACAGGGAGGTGAGCAGTTCTTC.

This chain uses TRBV3-1 (or the pseudogene TRBV3-2) with TRBJ1-2; D is unresolved. Trimming took off 6 bases at V and 8 bases at J, with 19 bases between the two ends. Per the germline V gene, CDR1 is LGHDT and CDR2 is YNNKEL (reference sequence). This CDR3 has 14 amino acids. DNA of the CDR3: TGTGCCAGCAGTCCGGGAACGACTTCGGAAGGCTACACCTTC. Translation gives CASSPGTTSEGYTF.

The J gene is TRBJ1-2, the V gene TRBV28, with a tentative D call TRBD1 (6 bases). Germline CDR1 and CDR2: MDHEN and SYDVKM. V was trimmed by 5 bases and J by 3 bases, leaving 13 bases between them. The CDR3 has 14 residues. The CDR3 region is CASSQNHRDYGYTF. The CDR3 DNA sequence: TGTGCCAGCAGTCAGAACCACAGGGACTATGGCTACACCTTC.

The V and J genes are TRBV27 and TRBJ2-5, with D possibly matching TRBD1 (6 bases). V was cut by 5 bases and J by 3 bases, with 16 bases left in between. Germline V CDR1 and CDR2: MNHEY, SMNVEV (reference sequence). CDR3 length equals 15 residues. CDR3 region: CASSQYRVGKETQYF. The CDR3 DNA reads TGTGCCAGCAGTCAATACAGGGTTGGGAAAGAGACCCAGTACTTC.

J is TRBJ2-3 and V is TRBV6-2 or TRBV6-3, with D perhaps matching TRBD2 (6 bases). CDR1 and CDR2 (germline): MNHEY, SVGEGT. This CDR3 has 16 amino acids. Trimming left V 4 bases short and J 2 bases short, with 16 bases between. CDR3 region: CASSSESWRDTDTQYF. DNA of the CDR3: TGTGCCAGCAGTTCCGAGTCCTGGAGGGACACAGATACGCAGTATTTT.

The chain combines TRBV7-9 with TRBJ2-7; D is perhaps TRBD1 or TRBD2 (5 bases each). In germline, CDR1 is SEHNR, CDR2 FQNEAQ (reference sequence). This CDR3 spans 15 amino acids. V was shortened by 4 bases and J by 0 bases, with 13 bases between the two germline ends. This chain's CDR3 is CASSSPGTHSYEQYF. Written as DNA, the CDR3 is TGTGCCAGCAGCTCCCCGGGGACCCACTCCTACGAGCAGTACTTC.

The chain uses TRBV11-2 and TRBJ1-2, with 7 bases that match TRBD1. Trimming cost V 5 bases and J 5 bases; bases outside gene matches: 5. Germline V gives CDR1 SGHAT, CDR2 FQNNGV. The CDR3 totals 13 residues. This chain's CDR3 is CASSLGQEYGYTF. CDR3 nucleotide sequence: TGTGCCAGCAGCCTAGGACAGGAATATGGCTACACCTTC.

V and J are TRBV4-2 and TRBJ1-6, with 8 bases aligning to TRBD1. Germline V gene sequence: CDR1 LGHNA, CDR2 YNFKEQ. There are 16 residues in the CDR3. Unmatched junction bases numbered 12, after V lost 4 bases and J lost 10 bases. The CDR3 here is CASSRDRQLRSSPLHF. In nucleotides, the CDR3 is TGTGCCAGCAGCCGGGACAGGCAGTTGAGAAGCTCACCCCTCCACTTT.

This clone has a handful of counts. The CDR3 DNA follows: TGTGCCAGCAGTGAGGGACAGGGGATTGAAAAACTGTTTTTT. Residues: CASSEGQGIEKLFF. This chain links TRBV27 with TRBJ1-4; 10 positions match TRBD1. J gave up 7 bases and V 5 bases, and 4 bases lay outside the gene matches. CDR3 length: 14 amino acids. CDR1 MNHEY and CDR2 SMNVEV come from the germline V gene (reference sequence).

The V gene is TRBV11-2, the J gene TRBJ2-3; TRBD2 matches at 9 bases. Germline V gives CDR1 SGHAT, CDR2 FQNNGV. V trimming: 1 base; J trimming: 5 bases; junction bases outside the gene matches: 13. The CDR3 length is 18 residues. CDR3: CASSLVGNWGLALDTQYF. The CDR3 coding sequence is TGTGCCAGCAGCTTAGTGGGGAATTGGGGACTAGCCCTAGATACGCAGTATTTT. The complete variable domain, with remaining parts taken from reference TRBV11-2 and TRBJ2-3, reads EAGVAQSPRYKIIEKRQSVAFWCNPISGHATLYWYQQILGQGPKLLIQFQNNGVVDDSQLPKDRFSAERLKGVDSTLKIQPAKLEDSAVYLCASSLVGNWGLALDTQYFGPGTRLTVL.

The J gene is TRBJ1-4, the V gene TRBV6-2 or TRBV6-3; no firm D call. There are 15 residues in the CDR3. Trimming pared 8 bases from V and 0 bases from J, leaving 13 bases between. The germline V gene encodes CDR1 MNHEY and CDR2 SVGEGT. The CDR3 DNA sequence: TGTGCCAGCGGCCGCCGGGTCGCAACTAATGAAAAACTGTTTTTT. As protein: CASGRRVATNEKLFF.

This chain uses TRBV11-3 with TRBJ2-2; a possible D gene is TRBD1 (5 bases). This CDR3 spans 14 amino acids. CDR1 and CDR2 from the germline V gene are SGHNT and YENEEA. V lost 2 bases and J lost 3, with 7 bases in between. For the CDR3, the DNA is TGTGCCAGCAGCTTAAGGGGCTACACCGGGGAGCTGTTTTTT. It specifies CASSLRGYTGELFF. The full variable domain, in which reference TRBV11-3 and TRBJ2-2 provide the parts outside the CDR3, is EAGVVQSPRYKIIEKKQPVAFWCNPISGHNTLYWYLQNLGQGPELLIRYENEEAVDDSQLPKDRFSAERLKGVDSTLKIQPAELGDSAVYLCASSLRGYTGELFFGEGSRLTVL.

DNA of the CDR3: TGCGCCAGCAGCCAGGACGGAAGCTCCTACAATGAGCAGTTCTTC. It is translated as CASSQDGSSYNEQFF. The V call is TRBV5-1, the J call TRBJ2-1, with D uncertain. Germline CDR1 and CDR2: SGHRS and YFSETQ. V shed 4 bases and J shed 0 bases, with 11 bases lying between them. The CDR3 totals 15 residues. The full variable domain, rest sourced from reference TRBV5-1 and TRBJ2-1, is KAGVTQTPRYLIKTRGQQVTLSCSPISGHRSVSWYQQTPGQGLQFLFEYFSETQRNKGNFPGRFSGRQFSNSRSEMNVSTLELGDSALYLCASSQDGSSYNEQFFGPGTRLTVL.

This clone was found once. CDR3 DNA: TGTGCCAGTAGTACACTACCACGGGACAGGCTGGGAGGGGAGACCCAGTACTTC. Translating gives CASSTLPRDRLGGETQYF. The chain combines TRBV19 with TRBJ2-5; weak D call: TRBD1 (8 bases). Trimming took off 4 bases at V and 5 bases at J, with 26 bases between the two ends. Germline V gene data show CDR1 as LNHDA and CDR2 as SQIVND (reference sequence). This CDR3 region has 18 residues.

The V and J genes are TRBV29-1 and TRBJ2-1; the match to TRBD1 covers 8 bases. There are 13 residues in the CDR3. Germline loops: CDR1 SQVTM, CDR2 ANQGSEA. V shed 8 bases, J shed 8 bases, and the junction held 11 bases outside the gene matches. Here the CDR3 reads CSSNTGGWDEQFF. The CDR3 DNA sequence: TGCAGCTCAAACACAGGGGGGTGGGATGAGCAGTTCTTC.

The gene calls are TRBV7-2 and TRBJ1-2; 9 nucleotides match TRBD1. The germline V gene encodes CDR1 SGHTA and CDR2 FQGNSA. This CDR3 region has 14 residues. J was trimmed by 5 bases and V by 2 bases; bases with no gene match: 3. CDR3: CASSLPGTGYGYTF. The CDR3 DNA follows: TGTGCCAGCAGCTTACCCGGGACAGGGTATGGCTACACCTTC.

This chain joins TRBV5-1 and TRBJ2-3; possible D gene TRBD1, 5 bases. Per the germline V gene, CDR1 is SGHRS and CDR2 is YFSETQ. This CDR3 contains 15 residues. With 0 bases removed from V and 0 bases from J, the gap between germline ends came to 8 bases. In DNA form, the CDR3 reads TGCGCCAGCAGCTTGGAGCAGGGTAGCACAGATACGCAGTATTTT. Its protein product is CASSLEQGSTDTQYF.

The chain links TRBV28 to TRBJ2-5, with D tentatively TRBD1 (6 bases). V shed 4 bases and J shed 7 bases, with 13 bases lying between them. CDR3 length: 13 residues. Germline V gene sequence: CDR1 MDHEN, CDR2 SYDVKM. CDR3 sequence reads: CASSSATQGTQYF. CDR3 coding DNA: TGTGCCAGCAGTTCCGCTACACAGGGGACCCAGTACTTC.

This clone was observed once. This sequence joins TRBV7-6 and TRBJ2-7, with D tentatively TRBD1 (6 bases). This CDR3 spans 14 amino acids. The V end was cut by 6 bases, the J end by 0 bases, with 12 bases between. Germline V lookup: CDR1 SGHVS, CDR2 FNYEAQ. The CDR3 reads CASRPQGVSYEQYF. The CDR3 bases are TGTGCCAGCAGACCACAGGGAGTCTCCTACGAGCAGTACTTC. Filled out from reference TRBV7-6 and TRBJ2-7, the complete variable domain reads GAGVSQSPRYKVTKRGQDVALRCDPISGHVSLYWYRQALGQGPEFLTYFNYEAQQDKSGLPNDRFSAERPEGSISTLTIQRTEQRDSAMYRCASRPQGVSYEQYFGPGTRLTVT.

The chain links TRBV7-2 to TRBJ1-5; D gene ambiguous. Germline V gene data show CDR1 as SGHTA and CDR2 as FQGNSA. Trimming shortened V by 1 base and J by 9 bases, and 13 bases separated the two germline ends. This CDR3 comprises 14 residues. CDR3 DNA: TGTGCCAGCAGCTTAGTGATTGGGGATCCGCCCCAGCATTTT. Translated, it gives CASSLVIGDPPQHF.

The chain couples TRBV6-1 to TRBJ1-1; 8 bases align to TRBD1. The CDR3 covers 14 residues. The germline gives CDR1 MNHNS, CDR2 SASEGT. With 2 bases clipped from V and 9 bases from J, the junction kept 8 bases outside the gene matches. Here the CDR3 DNA reads TGTGCCAGCAGTGAAAGAGGGGGCAGGGGGCAAGCTTTCTTT. Protein: CASSERGGRGQAFF.

The chain is built from TRBV5-4 and TRBJ2-2; D is uncertain. Between the trimmed V and J ends, which lost 0 bases and 4 bases, there was a span of 19 bases. Germline-derived CDR1 and CDR2 are SGHNT and YYREEE (reference sequence). This CDR3 comprises 18 residues. The CDR3 bases are TGTGCCAGCAGCTTGGCCGTTGGACCGGCCGTTGGCACCGGGGAGCTGTTTTTT. This translates into CASSLAVGPAVGTGELFF.

The chain uses TRBV11-2 and TRBJ1-6; D might be TRBD1 (5 bases). CDR3 length equals 16 residues. Germline CDR1 is SGHAT and CDR2 is FQNNGV. V dropped 5 bases and J dropped 0 bases, with 11 bases sitting between them. The CDR3 DNA reads TGTGCCAGCAGCGTCCAGGGAAGCTCCTATAATTCACCCCTCCACTTT. Protein sequence: CASSVQGSSYNSPLHF.

This clone occurred a few times. The rearrangement joins TRBV5-1 to TRBJ2-7; the D gene is possibly TRBD1 (6 bases). The CDR3 has 13 amino acids. Trimming cost V 3 bases and J 0 bases, with 7 bases left between them. CDR1 and CDR2 from the germline V gene are SGHRS and YFSETQ. DNA of the CDR3: TGCGCCAGCAGCTGGGACATCTCCTACGAGCAGTACTTC. It specifies CASSWDISYEQYF.